This T cell receptor (beta chain) was captured in a study of cytomegalovirus exposure and HLA in healthy donors. As for the study in general: It was reported in a later analysis that the roughly 120 validation repertoires used the same platform as the approximately 620 first-cohort repertoires. General study points: Cytomegalovirus status, reportedly, was diagnosed with high specificity and sensitivity by the classifier. First-cohort TCR clusters were later found to tend to co-occur in the 120 or so validation repertoires. Overall, roughly 150 TCR beta chains were annotated as cytomegalovirus-associated.

Notes on this clone: As yet, its antigen is unknown.

Produced via immunoSEQ multiplex PCR; TCRdb's table is partial and in-frame only. Of approximately 160,000 clones detected, less than 90% appear once; the ten largest clones hold more than 2%. J was trimmed by 0 bases and V by 3 bases; bases with no gene match: 2. The CDR3 spans 17 residues. Germline V lookup: CDR1 SGHTA, CDR2 FQGNSA. The TCR comes from a young woman in good health and CMV-seronegative. The chain has TRBV7-2 and TRBJ2-2; 12 nucleotides match TRBD2. Sequencing was carried out using PBMCs. CDR3 loop: CASSLTSGGANTGELFF. The DNA for the CDR3 is TGTGCCAGCAGCTTGACTAGCGGGGGCGCGAACACCGGGGAGCTGTTTTTT.